The 12 T cell receptor beta chains given below trace back to one sample, sequenced in a study of control samples from healthy donors and cancer patients. Sequencing was performed with immunoSEQ multiplex PCR; in TCRdb, only in-frame clones are kept and a portion is missing. There are around 50,000 clones in the sample; around 95% occur only once, and 1.5% to 2% lies in the top ten. Material for sequencing was blood. Receptor source: a woman aged 30 to 39 in good health.

The count of this clone is one. The chain employs TRBV4-1 and TRBJ2-7; 7 nucleotides align to TRBD1. The CDR3 length is 15 residues. Germline V lookup: CDR1 MGHRA, CDR2 YSYEKL. V shed 2 bases, J shed 2 bases, and the junction held 6 bases outside the gene matches. The CDR3 DNA reads as TGCGCCAGCAGCCAACAAGTCACAGGGGCCTACGAGCAGTACTTC. Protein sequence: CASSQQVTGAYEQYF.

The chain recombines TRBV5-6 with TRBJ2-1; D is undetermined. The V and J ends lost 1 base and 0 bases respectively, with 14 bases between them. The CDR3 is 17 amino acids. Germline assignment: CDR1 SGHDT and CDR2 YYEEEE. The CDR3 nucleotides are TGTGCCAGCAGCTTGCCGGTAGCCCCGAGCTCCTACAATGAGCAGTTCTTC. Its protein product is CASSLPVAPSSYNEQFF.

This chain connects TRBV10-3 to TRBJ1-2; D unclear. Trimming left V 0 bases short and J 4 bases short, with 9 bases between. There are 14 residues in the CDR3. The germline V gene has CDR1 ENHRY and CDR2 SYGVKD. The CDR3 here is CAISESAAIYGYTF. As DNA, the CDR3 is TGTGCCATCAGTGAGTCGGCAGCCATCTATGGCTACACCTTC.

The chain recombines TRBV6-5 with TRBJ1-3; D may be TRBD1 (6 bases). Trimming left V 6 bases short and J 0 bases short, with 9 bases between. Per germline, CDR1 MNHEY and CDR2 SVGAGI. The CDR3 sequence is 14 residues long. CDR3 DNA: TGTGCCAGCAGACAGGGAATCTCTGGAAACACCATATATTTT. Residues: CASRQGISGNTIYF.

CDR3 sequence reads: CASSLRQGLGTDTQYF. DNA for the CDR3: TGTGCCAGCAGCCTCCGACAGGGTTTGGGAACAGATACGCAGTATTTT. The chain uses TRBV14 and TRBJ2-3; 7 nucleotides agree with TRBD1. V lost 4 bases and J lost 3; bases outside the gene matches: 10. This CDR3 is 16 amino acids long. In germline, CDR1 is SGHDN, CDR2 FVKESK.

J is TRBJ1-1 and V is TRBV13; D is perhaps TRBD1 (5 bases). Germline lookup yields CDR1 PRHDT and CDR2 FYEKMQ (reference sequence). The CDR3 extends over 14 amino acids. The V end was cut by 6 bases, the J end by 6 bases, with 17 bases between. Here the CDR3 DNA reads TGTGCCAGCAGGAAGGGGATGGAGGCCGCTGAAGCTTTCTTT. It translates to CASRKGMEAAEAFF.

The CDR3 DNA follows: TGTGCCAGTAGTATAGATCCCCGGGCAGGCGATAGCAATCAGCCCCAGCATTTT. Translating gives CASSIDPRAGDSNQPQHF. The V and J genes are TRBV19 and TRBJ1-5, with no clear D. Trimming left V 0 bases short and J 0 bases short, with 15 bases between. In germline, CDR1 is LNHDA, CDR2 SQIVND (reference sequence). The CDR3 is made up of 18 amino acids.

The chain is built from TRBV5-1 and TRBJ2-5; 7 bases match TRBD2. V was clipped by 4 bases and J by 0 bases; unmatched bases: 9. The germline gives CDR1 SGHRS, CDR2 YFSETQ. The CDR3 length is 16 residues. CDR3 nucleotides: TGCGCCAGCAGCCACGGGGGTAGCGGGTACCAAGAGACCCAGTACTTC. Its protein product is CASSHGGSGYQETQYF.

V gene TRBV6-1 combines with J gene TRBJ1-5; 7 nucleotides agree with TRBD1. Germline V gives CDR1 MNHNS, CDR2 SASEGT. V was clipped by 3 bases and J by 2 bases; unmatched bases: 7. CDR3 length: 16 amino acids. In DNA, the CDR3 is TGTGCCAGCAGTGACCTACAGGGGCAAGGCAATCAGCCCCAGCATTTT. Translated: CASSDLQGQGNQPQHF.

The chain couples TRBV7-9 to TRBJ2-7, with 8 bases lining up with TRBD1. After removal of 0 bases from V and 3 bases from J, the junction contained 4 bases not matched to a gene. There are 15 residues in the CDR3. Looked up from germline, CDR1 is SEHNR and CDR2 is FQNEAQ (reference sequence). The DNA of the CDR3 is TGTGCCAGCAGCTTAGCTCCAGACAGGGGCTACGAGCAGTACTTC. Translation gives CASSLAPDRGYEQYF.

In regard to this clone: Different DNA sequences within this sample yield the same CDR3. The chain couples TRBV7-2 to TRBJ2-7; 7 bases are a match to TRBD2. The CDR3 has 15 residues. V was pared by 1 base and J by 0 bases, with 3 bases of the junction left unmatched. In germline, CDR1 is SGHTA, CDR2 FQGNSA. This CDR3 reads CASSLEGGSSYEQYF. The CDR3 coding sequence is TGTGCCAGCAGCTTAGAGGGCGGGAGCTCCTACGAGCAGTACTTC.

The chain is built from TRBV6-1 and TRBJ1-2; D gene ambiguous. V shed 6 bases and J shed 5 bases, with 16 bases lying between them. The CDR3 contains 14 residues. The germline gives CDR1 MNHNS, CDR2 SASEGT. The CDR3 here is CASSSSGEVYGYTF. CDR3 sequence (DNA): TGTGCCAGCAGCTCAAGTGGGGAGGTATATGGCTACACCTTC.